The 6 T cell receptor beta chains given below trace back to one sample, sequenced in a study of T cell repertoires in cytomegalovirus infection. TCRdb used MiXCR to reprocess the reads, holding one entry per CDR3 protein. This table has 200,000 to 300,000 distinct CDR3 sequences, roughly an eighth appearing once. Sequences were obtained from PBMCs. Receptor source: a human donor in good health (CMV status not recorded). Some clones in this sample may be carry-over from other donors' samples.

This clonotype was observed at least ten times. The genes are TRBV6-2 or TRBV6-3 and TRBJ1-1; D is perhaps TRBD1 (5 bases). CDR1 MNHEY and CDR2 SVGEGT come from the germline V gene. Trimming shortened V by 2 bases and J by 1 base, and 8 bases separated the two germline ends. This CDR3 comprises 14 residues. CDR3 in DNA: TGTGCCAGCAGTTACGGGGGAGAGAACACTGAAGCTTTCTTT. Protein sequence: CASSYGGENTEAFF.

This clonotype has ten or more counts. This rearrangement joins TRBV11-2 to TRBJ2-2; tentatively, D is TRBD1 (5 bases). Per germline, CDR1 SGHAT and CDR2 FQNNGV. The CDR3 is 16 amino acids. Trimming took off 1 base at V and 1 base at J, with 10 bases between the two ends. CDR3 loop: CASSLVIQGNTGELFF. CDR3 nucleotides: TGTGCCAGCAGCTTAGTCATCCAGGGGAACACCGGGGAGCTGTTTTTT.

This clonotype was seen only once. The chain has TRBV20-1 and TRBJ1-1; a possible D gene is TRBD1 (5 bases). Germline V lookup: CDR1 DFQATT, CDR2 SNEGSKA (reference sequence). V lost 5 bases to trimming and J lost 3 bases, with 16 bases between them. This CDR3 has 14 amino acids. The CDR3 bases are TGCAGTGCTCCGAGGGGCGCAGGGTACACTGAAGCTTTCTTT. This codes for CSAPRGAGYTEAFF.

In the case of this clonotype: A much larger clone sits a single nucleotide away, making a read error possible. The chain combines TRBV2 with TRBJ2-1; TRBD1 or TRBD2 may be the D gene (5 bases each). Trimming stripped 3 bases from V and 6 bases from J, with 9 bases between. CDR1 and CDR2 from the germline V gene are SNHLY and FYNNEI. The CDR3 loop spans 13 amino acids. Here the CDR3 DNA reads TGTGCCAGCAGTGACGGGGCCTGCAATGAGCAGTTCTTC. As protein: CASSDGACNEQFF.

The chain recombines TRBV29-1 with TRBJ1-1, with D maybe TRBD1 (5 bases). The CDR3 covers 14 residues. Germline V gene sequence: CDR1 SQVTM, CDR2 ANQGSEA. Trimming pared 4 bases from V and 1 base from J, leaving 13 bases between. The CDR3 region is CSVAGKGTNTEAFF. In DNA, the CDR3 is TGCAGCGTTGCCGGGAAGGGGACGAACACTGAAGCTTTCTTT.

This clonotype was seen many times. The chain uses TRBV4-3 and TRBJ2-7, with D perhaps matching TRBD1 (6 bases). There are 14 residues in the CDR3. The V end was cut by 6 bases, the J end by 2 bases, with 14 bases between. Germline CDR1 and CDR2: LGHNA and YSLEER. CDR3 in DNA: TGCGCCAGCAGACTCGACAGGTTAACCTACGAGCAGTACTTC. It yields the protein CASRLDRLTYEQYF.